One T cell receptor beta chain is described in this entry. Its antigen specificity is not known. The junction departs from germline at one end; a sequencing error may be responsible. The library was obtained by the immunoSEQ multiplex PCR assay. The multiplex PCR relied on a mix of 60 forward primers for TCR Vbeta segments and 13 reverse primers for TCR Jbeta segments. The CDR3 region of rearranged TCR beta genes was amplified from genomic DNA by a multiplex PCR assay. On the Illumina HiSeq System, the amplified TCR beta libraries were sequenced as 87-base-pair reads. Per the original workflow: Across the 700 or so repertoires, a later analysis counted roughly 77 million unique TCR beta chains, 9.5 million to 12 million of which were shared by at least two donors. A nearest-neighbor algorithm error-corrected the raw reads and collapsed the reads into unique sequences, merging closely related sequences to remove PCR and sequencing errors. CDR3 sequences were aligned to IMGT reference sequences to assign V, D and J gene segments. For a sequence to be retained, a match of at least six nucleotides to both a V gene segment and a J gene segment was required. A rearrangement was called productive if the CDR3 had no stop codons and remained in frame with V and J, and every other rearrangement was called non-productive. CDR3 was defined according to IMGT convention as the region running from the second conserved V-encoded cysteine to the conserved J-encoded phenylalanine. Sequences without an unambiguous match to a single V gene segment were excluded from the earlier analysis of about 600 of the donors. An earlier analysis of some 610 of the donors called V segments functional above 56.7% productive rearrangements and segregating when the between-donor standard deviation exceeded 5%. A statistical classification framework was built for diagnosing cytomegalovirus status from the catalog of TCR beta chain sequences. In a later analysis, V and J genes were assigned by comparing TCR nucleotide sequences against IMGT/GENE-DB human TR gene sequences. Using the TCRdist pipeline, a later analysis assigned CDR3 sequences along with most-parsimonious VDJ recombination scenarios. In a later analysis, each TCR beta chain was defined by its CDR3 amino acid sequence together with its V-gene family, and reads without a unique V-gene family were excluded. In a later analysis, 500 to 700 highly shared, low-generation-probability nucleotide sequences were removed to address suspected cross-contamination and a sequencing artifact. In a later analysis, a clonal expansion index for each public chain was calculated from normalized within-repertoire ranks of inferred template counts. A later analysis computed generation probabilities with a VDJ recombination model fitted to out-of-frame rearrangements, and checked the results against IGoR. In a later analysis, TCR-TCR, TCR-HLA and TCR-CMV co-occurrence was scored with hypergeometric tests, and a repertoire-size bias correction was applied to TCR pairs. A later analysis estimated false discovery rates by permuting HLA or CMV assignments 20 times. In a later analysis, co-occurring TCRs were grouped using DBSCAN, and TCRdist sequence similarity was added for clustering within HLA-allele-positive subsets. For co-occurrence clustering, repertoires with fewer than 30,000 or more than 120,000 public chains were excluded, along with roughly 5 repertoires with anomalous nucleotide sharing. Imported from immuneACCESS, the table was reduced by TCRdb to in-frame sequences with V and J called. These copies leave out some clones; in studies compared against another copy, an unresolved V gene accounts for under half, and the cause of the remainder is not known. V and J calls and clone size are those listed in that table; D and trimming were worked out from the DNA. This sample gives under 200,000 clones in total; 70% to 90% of them show up just once. Of the sample, about 2.4% falls within the top ten clones.

The sample comes from a study of cytomegalovirus exposure and HLA in healthy donors (dated by TCRdb to the late 2010s). At the level of the whole study: An earlier analysis of some 620 of the donors reported 276 Gb of sequence data and 117 million unique TCR beta sequences obtained from some 170 million T cells. An early release covering roughly 640 HLA-typed donors comprised 250 to 350 gigabases of sequencing data and some 79 million unique TCR sequences. Of the 300 to 500 genotyped donors, less than 85% were placed in the genetic ancestry cluster associated with self-reported Caucasian donors. The study was designed to test whether signatures of past pathogen exposure could be identified by cataloging public T cell receptors. Using immunosequencing, the study profiled T cell repertoires from fewer than 700 subjects and related those repertoires to cytomegalovirus serostatus. Besides the first cohort of approximately 710 subjects, a separate validation cohort made up of 120 different subjects was used. High-throughput TCR immunosequencing, statistical association of individual TCRs with disease status, and machine learning were combined to predict cytomegalovirus infection status. A later analysis re-examined previously published TCR beta repertoires from around 670 donors and added high-resolution HLA genotyping to investigate patterns of TCR occurrence. Rather than using new phenotypic data, the later analysis identified candidate immune exposures from TCR beta sequences and from how often those sequences occurred across donors. An earlier analysis of nearly 600 of the donors applied high-throughput TCR beta sequencing to assess whether each TCR beta V gene segment acted as functional or pseudogenic. Donor age, sex, ethnicity and CMV serostatus were compiled together with the repertoire data. In a later genetic analysis, genome-wide SNP genotypes for 398 of the 666 donors were used, and that subset was treated as a discovery cohort. Every repertoire in the discovery cohort had been generated on one and the same sequencing platform. Class I and class II HLA loci were covered by the typing at four-digit resolution. Typing coverage differed by locus: A, B, C, DRB1 and DQB1 were typed in roughly 620-630 donors, DQA1 in 500 to 550, DPA1 in 600 to 610, and DPB1 in 400 to 480. Several DR-DQ haplotypes were handled as single units for association and clustering because linkage in the cohort was strong. Among around 400 genotyped donors of the cohort, an average of roughly 230,000 unique TCR beta nucleotide sequences was sequenced per donor, of which about 18% were non-productive.

In total, roughly 710 healthy bone marrow donors made up the cohort. All cohort members were sampled while nominally healthy, although unrecorded immune exposures were likely present. The donor tested CMV seropositive, placing the donor among the 289 seropositive members of the cohort. A peripheral blood sample was provided by each donor, and peripheral blood mononuclear cells were used for TCR beta sequencing. Genomic DNA was extracted from the blood cell samples with the Qiagen DNeasy Blood Extraction Kit. The CDR3 spans 16 residues, from the cysteine through the phenylalanine. Left in the record is the CDR3 DNA by itself, 48 bases read in frame from the first base. According to the germline V gene, CDR1 reads SGHTA and CDR2 reads FQGTGA. On the study overall, not on this receptor specifically: Presence/absence analyses assumed roughly uniform sequencing depth across donors, an assumption that may not hold. Several of the top co-occurrence clusters appeared to be linked to parvovirus B19, influenza, CMV and Epstein-Barr virus, according to a later analysis. In a later analysis, HLA-associated TCR beta chains were found to be more clonally expanded and to have lower generation probabilities than equally common non-associated chains. Because HLA typing was missing for some donors at each locus, association tests included only the typed subset. The study listed 150 to 200 TCR beta chains as associated with cytomegalovirus. Seventeen rarely observed V segments, including chromosome 9 orphons, were excluded from the earlier analysis of 550 to 700 of the donors because counts were too low. Cytomegalovirus status was reported to be diagnosed by the classifier with high specificity and sensitivity in both the original and validation cohorts. A further reported finding was that TCR beta sequences accurately predicted the HLA-A and HLA-B alleles for most subjects in the first cohort. A later analysis found that TCR association rates varied across HLA loci, with DRB1 alleles showing the most associated TCRs and HLA-C alleles the fewest. A later analysis found that most CMV-associated TCR beta chains appeared HLA-restricted, with HLA associations seemingly driven largely by CMV exposure. A later genetic analysis associated a missense DCLRE1C variant with V-gene and J-gene trimming of TCR beta chains, and an independent cohort replicated the association. The authors suggested that the approach could potentially be extended to other disease states and immunological phenotypes. Across donors, most TCR sequences were observed very rarely, whereas some public TCRs were present in many individuals. Strong co-occurrence of HLA alleles, especially DR and DQ, made assigning TCR associations to individual alleles difficult. A later analysis associated about 17,000 TCR beta sequences with specific HLA alleles at a false discovery rate of 0.05. Linkage disequilibrium might explain the correlated functional status among segregating V segments, but an unknown experimental factor could not be excluded. Three of the identified cytomegalovirus-associated TCR beta chains were confirmed in vitro to be specific for cytomegalovirus antigens. This cohort had only TCR beta chains sequenced, and the lack of alpha or paired-chain data limited which features could be detected. Immune exposure information for the cohort was limited to CMV serostatus. Compared with the roughly 600-donor mean, donors in an Asian-associated ancestry cluster had fewer N-insertions in productive TCRs, according to a later genetic analysis. An earlier analysis of several hundred of the donors showed that most TCR beta V segments appeared in productive rearrangements either about 87% or about 30% of the time, which broadly matched IMGT annotations. A cluster of highly shared sequence variants was judged likely to be a technical artifact of the sequencing pipeline. Some IMGT-functional V segments, including TRBV6-2 and TRBV6-3, could not be distinguished by the 87-base-pair reads and were therefore excluded.

The sequencing sample was made of PBMCs. The origin of this receptor is a man aged 25-45 years in good health and CMV-seropositive. The rearrangement joined TRBV7-3 to TRBJ2-1; 8 central nucleotides agree with TRBD2. The sequenced DNA is TGTGCCAGCAGCTTAGATAGGCGGGGGGACTACACTGAGCAGTTCTTC. Its protein product is CASSLDRRGDYTEQFF.